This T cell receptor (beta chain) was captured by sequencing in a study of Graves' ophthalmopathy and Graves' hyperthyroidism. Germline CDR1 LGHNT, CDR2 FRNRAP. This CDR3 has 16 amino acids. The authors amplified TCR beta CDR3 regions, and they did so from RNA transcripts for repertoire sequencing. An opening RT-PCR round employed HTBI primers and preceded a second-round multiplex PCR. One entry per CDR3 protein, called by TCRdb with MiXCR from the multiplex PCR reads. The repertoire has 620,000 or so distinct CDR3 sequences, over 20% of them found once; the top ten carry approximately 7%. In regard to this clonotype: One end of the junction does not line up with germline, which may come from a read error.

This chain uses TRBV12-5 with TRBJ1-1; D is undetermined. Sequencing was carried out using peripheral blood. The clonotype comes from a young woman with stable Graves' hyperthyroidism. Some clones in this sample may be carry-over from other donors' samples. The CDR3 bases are TGTGCTAGTGGTTTACCCATGACATCAATCCTAACTGAAGCCTTCTTT. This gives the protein CASGLPMTSILTEAFF.